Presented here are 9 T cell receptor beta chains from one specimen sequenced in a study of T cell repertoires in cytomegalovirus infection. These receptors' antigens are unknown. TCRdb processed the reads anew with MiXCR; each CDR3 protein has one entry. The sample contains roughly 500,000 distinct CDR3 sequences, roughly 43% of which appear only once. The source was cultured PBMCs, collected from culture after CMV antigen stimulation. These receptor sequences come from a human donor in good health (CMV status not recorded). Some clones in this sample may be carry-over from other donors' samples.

The CDR3 here is CASSPRSGKNNEQFF. The DNA of the CDR3 is TGTGCCAGCAGCCCTAGGAGCGGAAAGAACAATGAGCAGTTCTTC. The chain employs TRBV7-2 and TRBJ2-1; D might be TRBD2 (5 bases). Germline V gene lookup returns CDR1 SGHTA and CDR2 FQGNSA. This CDR3 comprises 15 residues. Trimming stripped 5 bases from V and 5 bases from J, with 16 bases between.

CDR3 residues: CASRDQDNEQFF. The CDR3 DNA follows: TGTGCCAGTAGGGACCAAGACAATGAGCAGTTCTTC. This chain links TRBV19 with TRBJ2-1; D uncertain. This CDR3 has 12 residues. The germline V and J ends were trimmed by 6 bases and 5 bases, with 8 bases remaining between them. CDR1 is LNHDA, CDR2 SQIVND, per germline (reference sequence).

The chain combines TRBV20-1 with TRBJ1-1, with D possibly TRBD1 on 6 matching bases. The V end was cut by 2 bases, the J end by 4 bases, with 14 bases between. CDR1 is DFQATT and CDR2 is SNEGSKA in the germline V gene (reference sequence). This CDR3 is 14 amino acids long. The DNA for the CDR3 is TGCAGTGCTAGAAGGGGGGCCCGGGGCACTGAAGCTTTCTTT. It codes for CSARRGARGTEAFF.

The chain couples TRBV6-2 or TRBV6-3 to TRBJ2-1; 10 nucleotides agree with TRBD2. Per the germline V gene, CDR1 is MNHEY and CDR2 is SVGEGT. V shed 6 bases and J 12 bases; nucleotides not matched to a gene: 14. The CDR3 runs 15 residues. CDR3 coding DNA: TGTGCCAGCAGACCCTGGACTAGCGGCACTTGGGGGCAGTTCTTC. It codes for CASRPWTSGTWGQFF.

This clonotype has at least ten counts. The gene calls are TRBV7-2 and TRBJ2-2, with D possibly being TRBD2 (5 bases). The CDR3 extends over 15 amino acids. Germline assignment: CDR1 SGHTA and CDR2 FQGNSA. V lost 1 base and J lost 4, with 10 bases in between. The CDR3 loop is CASSLDYAGTGELFF. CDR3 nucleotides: TGTGCCAGCAGCTTAGATTACGCGGGCACCGGGGAGCTGTTTTTT. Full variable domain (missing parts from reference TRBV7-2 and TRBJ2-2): GAGVSQSPSNKVTEKGKDVELRCDPISGHTALYWYRQSLGQGLEFLIYFQGNSAPDKSGLPSDRFSAERTGGSVSTLTIQRTQQEDSAVYLCASSLDYAGTGELFFGEGSRLTVL.

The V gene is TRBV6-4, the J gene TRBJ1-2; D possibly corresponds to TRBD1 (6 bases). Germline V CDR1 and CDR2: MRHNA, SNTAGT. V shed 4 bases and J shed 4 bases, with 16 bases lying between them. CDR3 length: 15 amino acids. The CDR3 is CASSAEQGPTYGYTF. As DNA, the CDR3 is TGTGCCAGCAGTGCGGAGCAGGGGCCGACCTATGGCTACACCTTC.

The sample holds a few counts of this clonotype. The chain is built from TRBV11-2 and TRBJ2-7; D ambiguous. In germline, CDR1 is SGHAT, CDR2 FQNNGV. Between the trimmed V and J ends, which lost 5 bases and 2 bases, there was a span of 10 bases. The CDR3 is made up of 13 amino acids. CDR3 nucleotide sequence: TGTGCCAGCAGCCCCCACGTCACCTACGAGCAGTACTTC. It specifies CASSPHVTYEQYF.

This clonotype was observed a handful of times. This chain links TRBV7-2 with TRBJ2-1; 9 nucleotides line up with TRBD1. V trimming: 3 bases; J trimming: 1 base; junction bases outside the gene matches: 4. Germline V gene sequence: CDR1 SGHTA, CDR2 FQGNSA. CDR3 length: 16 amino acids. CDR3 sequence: CASSFLGTGSYNEQFF. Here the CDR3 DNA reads TGTGCCAGCAGCTTCCTCGGGACAGGGTCCTACAATGAGCAGTTCTTC.

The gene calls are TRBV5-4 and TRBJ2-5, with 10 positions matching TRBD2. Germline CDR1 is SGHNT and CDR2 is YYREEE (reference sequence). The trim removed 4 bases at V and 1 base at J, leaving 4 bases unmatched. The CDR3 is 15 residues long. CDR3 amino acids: CASSTSGGGQETQYF. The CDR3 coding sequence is TGTGCCAGCAGCACAAGCGGGGGGGGCCAAGAGACCCAGTACTTC.